The text below deals with one TCR beta chain. It lacks a known antigen. Per-base qualities were not stored, and no clone one base away is much larger. This entry is derived from a study of cytotoxic CD8 clonotypes in ibrutinib-treated CLL (dated by TCRdb to about 2021). With respect to the entire study: The cohort included some 14 treatment-naive and about a dozen relapsed/refractory patients; roughly 17 were IGHV unmutated. Responses were partial in around 25 patients and complete in 2; after median approximately 69 months follow-up, some 14 stayed in remission and some twelve progressed. The response samples were drawn at a median of roughly twelve months into treatment, with a range of about 6 to 36 months. On average, each sample had approximately 250,000 productive templates and 100,000 or so productive rearrangements. Of the 70 to 90 people in the trial, 26 had longitudinal samples available. Cryopreserved peripheral blood mononuclear cells were collected before treatment, at response, and at either disease progression or sustained remission. Every remission and progressive disease sample was obtained while ibrutinib was still being received by the patients. Overall study outcomes, separate from this receptor: Baseline clonality was found to be higher than that of age-matched healthy donors and was strongly correlated with circulating CD8+ T-cell counts. Clonality increased at ibrutinib response, stayed stable in sustained remission, and fell back toward baseline at progression. Lymph node repertoires were not examined, and the timing of sampling was not matched between patients in sustained remission and those whose disease progressed. Public clonotypes were rare and either shrank or stayed stable during treatment, and the rise in clonality at ibrutinib response reflected expansion of private clonotypes.

V drops 8 bases and J drops 2 bases, leaving 15 bases in between. The CDR3, from cysteine to phenylalanine, totals 14 residues. Only the CDR3 DNA is retained, 42 bases long and in frame from the first base. From the germline V gene (reference sequence), CDR1 is MNHNY and CDR2 is SVGAGI. The goal of deep resolution MiSeq sequencing was a depth between 1 in 1 million and 1 in 200,000 T cells, and coverage averaged 10x per clonotype. The immunoSEQ hsTCRB Kit was used to generate the TCR beta libraries. Under the source paper's analysis protocol: The data were analyzed with ImmunoSEQ Analyzer and ImmunoSEQ Data Assistant, and V, D and J gene assignments followed IMGT definitions. Clonality, with values ranging from 0 to 1, was calculated as one minus the normalized Shannon entropy of productive rearrangement frequencies. Only overrepresented clonotypes making up at least 0.05% of each patient's repertoire were included in the public clonotype analysis. About a dozen age-matched healthy donor repertoires from immuneACCESS served as clonality controls. The source is immuneACCESS, and TCRdb retained only in-frame sequences with V and J called. Part of the clones is not carried over; for the studies checked, unresolved V genes explain less than half of this, and the remainder is unexplained. V, J and clone size reflect that table, while D and trimming were determined from the DNA. The sample data list some 200,000 clones, and nearly 80% of these were observed just once. The ten most abundant clones make up 9.5% to 12% of the sample.

Sample time point, as interpreted from the label and publication: about 11 months on ibrutinib. For TCR beta library preparation, about 2.1 micrograms of genomic DNA were extracted from the cryopreserved PBMCs. Longitudinal blood samples from CLL patients on ibrutinib monotherapy underwent high-throughput TCR beta sequencing. The patients were enrolled in a single-center, open-label phase 2 trial of ibrutinib monotherapy. The sample in question was PBMCs, obtained after 12 months of ibrutinib treatment. This chain is built from TRBV6-6 and TRBJ1-2; TRBD1 is perhaps the D gene, given 6 matching bases. The receptor was isolated from a human donor with chronic lymphocytic leukemia. The CDR3 has the sequence CASREWGGNYGYTF. The DNA sequence reads TGTGCCAGCCGGGAATGGGGGGGCAACTATGGCTACACCTTC.